Presented here are 24 T cell receptor beta chains from one specimen sequenced in a study of CD4 T cells in relation to SARS-CoV-2 and coronaviruses (dated by TCRdb to about 2021). CD4+ T cells from unexposed donors were collected before the COVID-19 pandemic (2011-2018). Following 10 days of culture, the EasySep CD4+ T cell isolation kit was used to isolate CD4+ T cells. The library came from the immunoSEQ multiplex PCR assay. TCRdb re-hosts the immuneACCESS table, in-frame sequences only. Its copies lack some clones; in the studies checked, an unresolved V gene accounts for under half of them, and the cause for the rest is not known. This sample holds tens of thousands of clones; more than 60% were observed only once. 9% to 15% of the sample is taken by the ten largest. These receptors have no known antigen. The specimen sequenced was CD4+ T cells from PBMCs, cultured in vitro. The receptors were gathered from a human donor in good health.

The chain carries TRBV5-1 and TRBJ2-7; D unclear. Per the germline V gene, CDR1 is SGHRS and CDR2 is YFSETQ. This CDR3 comprises 11 residues. V was clipped by 6 bases and J by 3 bases, with 7 bases between them. The CDR3 bases are TGCGCCAGCAAGGACGTCTACGAGCAGTACTTC. Its translation: CASKDVYEQYF. Full variable domain (rest looked up from reference TRBV5-1 and TRBJ2-7): KAGVTQTPRYLIKTRGQQVTLSCSPISGHRSVSWYQQTPGQGLQFLFEYFSETQRNKGNFPGRFSGRQFSNSRSEMNVSTLELGDSALYLCASKDVYEQYFGPGTRLTVT.

The chain carries TRBV7-3 and TRBJ2-2; 7 bases line up with TRBD2. The CDR3 covers 15 residues. V trimming: 4 bases; J trimming: 1 base; junction bases outside the gene matches: 3. CDR1 is SGHTA and CDR2 is FQGTGA in the germline V gene. CDR3 in amino acids: CASSSPGGNTGELFF. In nucleotides, the CDR3 is TGTGCCAGCAGCTCTCCGGGGGGGAACACCGGGGAGCTGTTTTTT.

The V gene is TRBV20-1, the J gene TRBJ2-2; TRBD2 matches at 11 bases. Germline V gene sequence: CDR1 DFQATT, CDR2 SNEGSKA (reference sequence). The CDR3 covers 16 residues. V was pared by 3 bases and J by 2 bases, with 5 bases of the junction left unmatched. The CDR3 loop reads CSASLAGGLNTGELFF. CDR3 DNA: TGCAGTGCTAGTCTAGCGGGAGGACTCAACACCGGGGAGCTGTTTTTT.

This clone was seen once. The V and J genes are TRBV3-1 (or the pseudogene TRBV3-2) and TRBJ1-4; 8 bases match TRBD1. This CDR3 contains 13 residues. Germline V gene sequence: CDR1 LGHDT, CDR2 YNNKEL (reference sequence). The junction had 7 bases not matched to a gene; V was cut back by 8 bases and J by 8 bases. DNA of the CDR3: TGTGCCAGCCAGACAGGGGCGAAGGAAAAACTGTTTTTT. It yields the protein CASQTGAKEKLFF.

The chain combines TRBV10-3 with TRBJ2-1, with 11 bases identical to TRBD2. The J segment lost 9 bases and the V segment lost 5 bases, leaving 6 bases of the junction unmatched. The CDR3 extends over 14 amino acids. CDR1 ENHRY and CDR2 SYGVKD come from the germline V gene. CDR3 sequence: CAISIAGGSGEQFF. The CDR3 nucleotides read TGTGCCATCAGTATAGCGGGAGGGTCCGGTGAGCAGTTCTTC.

A single count supports this clone. The chain has TRBV3-1 (or the pseudogene TRBV3-2) and TRBJ2-3; tentative D call: TRBD2 (5 bases). The V gene lost 8 bases and the J gene lost 2 bases, with 17 bases spanning the gap. Per the germline V gene, CDR1 is LGHDT and CDR2 is YNNKEL (reference sequence). This CDR3 spans 15 amino acids. CDR3 sequence reads: CASGRTQRNTDTQYF. For the CDR3, the DNA is TGTGCCAGCGGACGGACTCAGAGAAACACAGATACGCAGTATTTT.

The rearrangement uses TRBV5-1 and TRBJ1-2, with D possibly being TRBD1 (6 bases). The CDR3 runs to 16 residues. Germline values: CDR1 SGHRS, CDR2 YFSETQ. Trimming left V 4 bases short and J 5 bases short, with 21 bases between. The CDR3 DNA reads as TGCGCCAGCAGCCCTCGGGGGGCGGGTGCTCTTTATGGCTACACCTTC. Encoded protein: CASSPRGAGALYGYTF.

J is TRBJ2-7 and V is TRBV4-1; D could derive from TRBD1 or TRBD2 (6 bases each). Germline loops: CDR1 MGHRA, CDR2 YSYEKL. The CDR3 spans 17 residues. The ends were cut back, 1 base at V and 6 bases at J, with 22 bases in the middle. The CDR3 reads CASSQGILGGGLGEQYF. CDR3 nucleotides: TGCGCCAGCAGCCAAGGGATTTTAGGAGGGGGGCTCGGCGAGCAGTACTTC.

The table lists this clone with a few counts. This chain joins TRBV3-1 (or the pseudogene TRBV3-2) and TRBJ1-1; no firm D call. Germline V gene data show CDR1 as LGHDT and CDR2 as YNNKEL (reference sequence). This CDR3 comprises 14 residues. Trimming took 2 bases from V and 8 from J, leaving 15 bases between them. CDR3 amino acids: CASSQFARSNEAFF. Written as DNA, the CDR3 is TGTGCCAGCAGCCAATTTGCCAGGTCAAACGAAGCTTTCTTT.

The chain combines TRBV10-2 with TRBJ2-7; D is possibly TRBD2 (6 bases). V lost 4 bases to trimming and J lost 7 bases, with 14 bases between them. CDR3 size: 13 residues. The germline V gene encodes CDR1 WSHSY and CDR2 SAAADI. CDR3 residues: CASSGLVPTEQYF. The CDR3 DNA follows: TGCGCCAGCAGTGGACTAGTCCCTACGGAGCAGTACTTC.

This chain uses TRBV12-3 or TRBV12-4 with TRBJ2-3, with D uncertain. V lost 6 bases and J 2 bases, leaving 9 bases between the germline ends. The length of the CDR3 is 13 residues. CDR3 nucleotides: TGTGCCAGCAGGAAAAAGAACACAGATACGCAGTATTTT. Amino acids: CASRKKNTDTQYF.

The rearrangement uses TRBV29-1 and TRBJ1-2, with D unclear. V dropped 6 bases and J dropped 8 bases, with 16 bases sitting between them. There are 12 residues in the CDR3. Germline CDR1 and CDR2: SQVTM and ANQGSEA. For the CDR3, the DNA is TGCAGCGTAACCCGGGCTGCAGAAGGCTACACCTTC. Encoded protein: CSVTRAAEGYTF.

This clone appeared once. J is TRBJ2-5 and V is TRBV5-1; 10 bases align to TRBD2. The CDR3 has 16 amino acids. The junction had 8 bases not matched to a gene; V was cut back by 0 bases and J by 6 bases. Germline V gives CDR1 SGHRS, CDR2 YFSETQ. The CDR3 region has the DNA TGCGCCAGCAGCTTGGCCCAGCGGGAGGGCCTTAAGACCCAGTACTTC. Translated: CASSLAQREGLKTQYF. Full variable domain (missing parts from reference TRBV5-1 and TRBJ2-5): KAGVTQTPRYLIKTRGQQVTLSCSPISGHRSVSWYQQTPGQGLQFLFEYFSETQRNKGNFPGRFSGRQFSNSRSEMNVSTLELGDSALYLCASSLAQREGLKTQYFGPGTRLLVL.

The V call is TRBV10-1, the J call TRBJ2-1; 7 bases map to TRBD1. CDR1 WNHNN and CDR2 SYGVQD come from the germline V gene (reference sequence). J gave up 7 bases and V 3 bases, and 6 bases lay outside the gene matches. The CDR3 is made up of 14 amino acids. The CDR3 nucleotides are TGCGCCAGCAGTGAAGGACAGGTTGCTAATGAGCAGTTCTTC. Its translation: CASSEGQVANEQFF.

The J gene is TRBJ1-4, the V gene TRBV10-3; D is unresolved. This CDR3 has 12 amino acids. The germline V gene has CDR1 ENHRY and CDR2 SYGVKD. The V and J ends lost 3 bases and 6 bases respectively, with 5 bases between them. DNA of the CDR3: TGTGCCATCAGTGAAATCGATGAAAAACTGTTTTTT. It yields the protein CAISEIDEKLFF.

The chain joins TRBV28 to TRBJ2-7; TRBD1 is a possible D gene (5 bases). The CDR3 is made up of 13 amino acids. V was trimmed by 6 bases and J by 1 base, leaving 10 bases between them. Germline values: CDR1 MDHEN, CDR2 SYDVKM. This chain's CDR3 is CASRWGGSYEQYF. Here the CDR3 DNA reads TGTGCCAGCAGATGGGGCGGTTCCTACGAGCAGTACTTC.

The chain recombines TRBV6-1 with TRBJ1-6, with TRBD1 matching over 11 bases. The germline V gene encodes CDR1 MNHNS and CDR2 SASEGT. Trimming cost V 1 base and J 9 bases; bases outside gene matches: 2. The CDR3 loop spans 15 amino acids. CDR3 in DNA: TGTGCCAGCAGTGAAGGGACAGGGGGCGTTTCACCCCTCCACTTT. Amino acid sequence: CASSEGTGGVSPLHF.

V gene TRBV5-1 combines with J gene TRBJ2-5; tentative D call: TRBD1 (6 bases). Trimming removed 3 bases at V and 4 bases at J, with 19 bases between. The CDR3 is 16 amino acids. Germline V gene lookup returns CDR1 SGHRS and CDR2 YFSETQ. CDR3 sequence reads: CASSYGSGQRLETQYF. Written as DNA, the CDR3 is TGCGCCAGCAGCTACGGAAGTGGACAGCGGCTAGAGACCCAGTACTTC.

The chain carries TRBV19 and TRBJ1-2; unclear D gene. Germline assignment: CDR1 LNHDA and CDR2 SQIVND (reference sequence). The CDR3 has 13 residues. The ends were cut back, 2 bases at V and 13 bases at J, with 17 bases in the middle. The CDR3 sequence: CASSIKPRLGCTF. CDR3 DNA sequence: TGTGCCAGTAGTATAAAACCACGGCTCGGGTGCACCTTC.

DNA of the CDR3: TGTGCCAGCAGCCCCACACTGCTGGGGGGAGGAACTGAAGCTTTCTTT. It translates to CASSPTLLGGGTEAFF. The V and J genes are TRBV3-1 (or the pseudogene TRBV3-2) and TRBJ1-1, with D tentatively TRBD1 (5 bases). In germline, CDR1 is LGHDT, CDR2 YNNKEL (reference sequence). V shed 4 bases and J shed 5 bases, with 20 bases lying between them. CDR3 length: 16 amino acids.

This chain connects TRBV24-1 to TRBJ2-2; 10 bases line up with TRBD1. The CDR3 covers 16 residues. The germline V gene encodes CDR1 KGHDR and CDR2 SFDVKD. The V gene end was trimmed by 0 bases and the J gene end by 3 bases; junction bases not matched to a gene: 0. The CDR3 loop is CATSDLGQGDTGELFF. CDR3 DNA: TGTGCCACCAGTGATTTGGGACAGGGGGACACCGGGGAGCTGTTTTTT.

The CDR3 protein is CASSDHSTGKNEQFF. Written as DNA, the CDR3 is TGTGCCAGCAGTGATCACTCCACAGGGAAAAATGAGCAGTTCTTC. This chain joins TRBV6-1 and TRBJ2-1; a weak D match, TRBD1 (6 bases). The CDR3 has 15 amino acids. Trimming pared 3 bases from V and 7 bases from J, leaving 16 bases between. The germline CDR1 and CDR2 sequences are MNHNS and SASEGT.

This chain connects TRBV6-2 or TRBV6-3 to TRBJ2-4; D may match TRBD1 or TRBD2 (5 bases each). The CDR3 covers 15 residues. Trimming took 0 bases from V and 4 from J, leaving 10 bases between them. CDR1 and CDR2 from the germline V gene are MNHEY and SVGEGT. CDR3 DNA: TGTGCCAGCAGTTACTCGGACGGGGCGAAAAACATTCAGTACTTC. Translation: CASSYSDGAKNIQYF.

The genes are TRBV12-5 and TRBJ2-7; TRBD2 agrees at 10 bases. Germline V gene data show CDR1 as LGHNT and CDR2 as FRNRAP. CDR3 length: 22 amino acids. J was trimmed by 7 bases and V by 1 base; bases with no gene match: 28. CDR3: CASGLAPALGLAPIPGGGEQYF. The CDR3, as DNA: TGTGCTAGTGGTTTGGCCCCGGCTCTGGGACTAGCGCCGATCCCTGGGGGTGGGGAGCAGTACTTC.